This entry lists 11 T cell receptor beta chains sequenced from one sample in a study of blood T cell repertoires in COVID-19. Clones were read by immunoSEQ multiplex PCR, and TCRdb kept only the in-frame ones, dropping some. The table records approximately 210,000 clones, around nine tenths of them present only once. The sequencing input was peripheral blood. These receptors were collected from a woman aged 35 to 49 with acute or convalescent COVID-19.

This chain joins TRBV11-2 and TRBJ2-3; D uncertain. CDR3 length equals 14 residues. Germline CDR1 reads SGHAT; CDR2 reads FQNNGV. V lost 4 bases to trimming and J lost 6 bases, with 14 bases between them. The CDR3: CASSSRPSWDTQYF. Written as DNA, the CDR3 is TGTGCCAGCAGCTCGCGTCCAAGTTGGGATACGCAGTATTTT. Variable domain in full (rest from reference TRBV11-2 and TRBJ2-3): EAGVAQSPRYKIIEKRQSVAFWCNPISGHATLYWYQQILGQGPKLLIQFQNNGVVDDSQLPKDRFSAERLKGVDSTLKIQPAKLEDSAVYLCASSSRPSWDTQYFGPGTRLTVL.

CDR3 amino acids: CASSLAGYGYTF. The CDR3 DNA is TGTGCCAGCAGCTTAGCCGGGTACGGCTACACCTTC. This chain connects TRBV7-2 to TRBJ1-2, with D hard to call. From germline, CDR1 is SGHTA and CDR2 FQGNSA. This CDR3 comprises 12 residues. The V end lost 0 bases, the J end lost 8 bases, and 7 bases lay between the germline ends.

This chain uses TRBV7-2 with TRBJ2-3, with a weak D call TRBD1 (6 bases). CDR3 length equals 15 residues. The germline V and J ends were trimmed by 1 base and 5 bases, with 13 bases remaining between them. Looked up from germline, CDR1 is SGHTA and CDR2 is FQGNSA. CDR3 sequence: CASSLGTGRIDTQYF. The DNA of the CDR3 is TGTGCCAGCAGCTTAGGTACAGGGAGAATAGATACGCAGTATTTT.

The J gene is TRBJ2-3, the V gene TRBV28, with 7 positions matching TRBD1. The J segment lost 3 bases and the V segment lost 2 bases, leaving 8 bases of the junction unmatched. CDR1 is MDHEN, CDR2 SYDVKM, per germline. The CDR3 contains 16 residues. The CDR3 protein is CASSLEAGGWTDTQYF. The CDR3 DNA is TGTGCCAGCAGTTTAGAAGCAGGGGGTTGGACAGATACGCAGTATTTT.

The genes are TRBV19 and TRBJ2-1; TRBD1 is a possible D gene (6 bases). The CDR3 runs 14 residues. The ends were cut back, 6 bases at V and 0 bases at J, with 9 bases in the middle. The germline gives CDR1 LNHDA, CDR2 SQIVND (reference sequence). This CDR3 reads CASSRQVSYNEQFF. For the CDR3, the DNA is TGTGCCAGTAGCCGACAGGTCTCCTACAATGAGCAGTTCTTC.

The chain joins TRBV2 to TRBJ2-7; D may be TRBD1 (6 bases). Trimming took 5 bases from V and 4 from J, leaving 12 bases between them. The CDR3 has 13 amino acids. The germline V gene has CDR1 SNHLY and CDR2 FYNNEI. The CDR3 coding sequence is TGTGCCAGCAGTCTCCGGGACATTTACGAGCAGTACGTC. Residues: CASSLRDIYEQYV.

The chain couples TRBV9 to TRBJ2-1; TRBD1 is a possible D gene (6 bases). Germline V gene lookup returns CDR1 SGDLS and CDR2 YYNGEE. The V and J ends lost 8 bases and 0 bases respectively, with 12 bases between them. This CDR3 has 14 amino acids. The CDR3 protein is CASNQGSSYNEQFF. CDR3 bases: TGTGCCAGTAACCAGGGGAGCTCCTACAATGAGCAGTTCTTC.

The chain employs TRBV27 and TRBJ1-5; D gene unclear. This CDR3 spans 15 amino acids. V lost 5 bases and J 5 bases, leaving 16 bases between the germline ends. Looked up from germline, CDR1 is MNHEY and CDR2 is SMNVEV (reference sequence). CDR3 bases: TGTGCCAGCAGTATCATCTCGGGGTACGATCAGCCCCAGCATTTT. It codes for CASSIISGYDQPQHF.

The gene calls are TRBV2 and TRBJ1-2; 9 bases map to TRBD1. V gave up 6 bases and J gave up 1 base; unmatched junction bases: 3. Germline V gene data show CDR1 as SNHLY and CDR2 as FYNNEI. The CDR3 covers 14 residues. The chain's CDR3 is CASRTGGGNYGYTF. As DNA, the CDR3 is TGTGCCAGCAGAACAGGGGGCGGTAACTATGGCTACACCTTC.

The gene calls are TRBV11-2 and TRBJ2-5, with TRBD2 identical over 14 bases. Germline-derived CDR1 and CDR2 are SGHAT and FQNNGV. The CDR3 is 19 residues long. V was clipped by 1 base and J by 8 bases; unmatched bases: 15. CDR3 in DNA: TGTGCCAGCAGCTTAGCCGGGACTAGCGGGGGCCCCGAACGAGATACCCAGTACTTC. Translation: CASSLAGTSGGPERDTQYF.

This chain connects TRBV7-2 to TRBJ1-1; possible D gene TRBD1, 5 bases. Germline-derived CDR1 and CDR2 are SGHTA and FQGNSA. The V end was cut by 4 bases, the J end by 2 bases, with 11 bases between. This CDR3 is built from 14 residues. The CDR3 spells CASSSTTANTEAFF. For the CDR3, the DNA is TGTGCCAGCAGCTCAACGACAGCTAACACTGAAGCTTTCTTT.